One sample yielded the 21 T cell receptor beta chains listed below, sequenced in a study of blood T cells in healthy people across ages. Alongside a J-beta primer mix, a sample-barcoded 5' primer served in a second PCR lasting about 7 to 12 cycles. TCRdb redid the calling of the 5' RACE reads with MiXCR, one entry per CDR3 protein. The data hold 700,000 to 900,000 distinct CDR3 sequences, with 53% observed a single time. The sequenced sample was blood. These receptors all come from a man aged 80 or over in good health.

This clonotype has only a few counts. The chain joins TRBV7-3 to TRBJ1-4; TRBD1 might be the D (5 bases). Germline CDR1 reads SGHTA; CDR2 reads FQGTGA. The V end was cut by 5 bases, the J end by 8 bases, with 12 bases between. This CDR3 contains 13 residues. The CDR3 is CASSIERGEKLFF. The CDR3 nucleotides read TGTGCCAGCAGCATAGAACGGGGCGAAAAACTGTTTTTT.

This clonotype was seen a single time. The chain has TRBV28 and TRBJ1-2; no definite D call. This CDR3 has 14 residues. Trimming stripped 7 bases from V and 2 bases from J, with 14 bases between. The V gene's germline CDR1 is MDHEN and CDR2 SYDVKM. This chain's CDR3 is CASTFPGGNYGYTF. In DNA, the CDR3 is TGTGCCAGCACCTTCCCGGGAGGGAACTATGGCTACACCTTC.

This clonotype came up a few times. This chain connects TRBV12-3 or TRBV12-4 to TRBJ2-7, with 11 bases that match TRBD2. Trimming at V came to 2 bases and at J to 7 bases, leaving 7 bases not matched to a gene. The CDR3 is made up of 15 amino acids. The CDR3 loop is CASSLLGTSGSEQYF. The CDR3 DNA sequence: TGTGCCAGCAGTTTACTGGGGACTAGCGGTTCGGAGCAGTACTTC.

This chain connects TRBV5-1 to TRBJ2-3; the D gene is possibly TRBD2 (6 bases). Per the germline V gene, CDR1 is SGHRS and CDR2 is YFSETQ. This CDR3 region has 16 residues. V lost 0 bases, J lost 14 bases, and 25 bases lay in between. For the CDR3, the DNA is TGCGCCAGCAGCTTGGAGTCGGGACTTGGGCAGAGATACGCGTATTTT. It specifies CASSLESGLGQRYAYF.

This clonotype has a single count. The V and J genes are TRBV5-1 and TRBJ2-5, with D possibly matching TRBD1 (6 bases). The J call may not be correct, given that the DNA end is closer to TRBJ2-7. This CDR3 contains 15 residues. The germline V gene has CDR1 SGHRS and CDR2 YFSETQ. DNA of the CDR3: TGCGCCAGCAGCATCAGACAGGCCGCAAGGGACGAGCAGTACTTC. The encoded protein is CASSIRQAARDEQYF.

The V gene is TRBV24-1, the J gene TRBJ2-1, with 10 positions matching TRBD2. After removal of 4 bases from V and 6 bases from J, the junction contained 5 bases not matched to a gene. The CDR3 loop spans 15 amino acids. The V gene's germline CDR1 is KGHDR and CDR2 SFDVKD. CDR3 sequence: CATSDTTSGSNEQFF. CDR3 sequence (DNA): TGTGCCACCAGTGACACGACTAGCGGGTCCAATGAGCAGTTCTTC.

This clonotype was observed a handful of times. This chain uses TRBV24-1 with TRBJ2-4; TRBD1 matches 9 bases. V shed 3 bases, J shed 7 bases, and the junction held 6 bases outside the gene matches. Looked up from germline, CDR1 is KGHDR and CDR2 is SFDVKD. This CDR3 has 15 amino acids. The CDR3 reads CATSDPGQGGNIQYF. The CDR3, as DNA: TGTGCCACCAGTGATCCGGGACAGGGAGGGAACATTCAGTACTTC.

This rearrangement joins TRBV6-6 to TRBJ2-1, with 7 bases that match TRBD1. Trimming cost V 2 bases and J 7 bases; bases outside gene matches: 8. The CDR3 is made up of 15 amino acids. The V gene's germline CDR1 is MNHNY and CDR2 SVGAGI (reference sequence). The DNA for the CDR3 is TGTGCCAGCAGTTACCACCGACAGGGTGGTAATGAGCAGTTCTTC. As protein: CASSYHRQGGNEQFF.

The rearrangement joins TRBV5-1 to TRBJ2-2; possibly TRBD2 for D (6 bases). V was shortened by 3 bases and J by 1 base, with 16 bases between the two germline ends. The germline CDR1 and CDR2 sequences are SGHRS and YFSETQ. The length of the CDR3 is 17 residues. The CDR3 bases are TGCGCCAGCAGCTCCAGTCCGGGTAGCGGGAACACCGGGGAGCTGTTTTTT. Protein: CASSSSPGSGNTGELFF.

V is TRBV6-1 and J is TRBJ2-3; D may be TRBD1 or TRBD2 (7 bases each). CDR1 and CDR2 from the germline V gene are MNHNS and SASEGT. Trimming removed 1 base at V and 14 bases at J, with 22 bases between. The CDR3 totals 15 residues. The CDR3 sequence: CASSEGGGGGRYAYF. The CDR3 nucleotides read TGTGCCAGCAGTGAAGGAGGAGGGGGCGGGAGATACGCGTATTTT.

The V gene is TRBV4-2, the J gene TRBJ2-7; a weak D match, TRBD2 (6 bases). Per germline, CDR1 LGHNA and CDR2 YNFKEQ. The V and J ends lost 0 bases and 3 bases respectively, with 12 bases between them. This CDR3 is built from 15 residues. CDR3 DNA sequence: TGTGCCAGCAGCCAAGATGGGGGACTCCTCTACGAGCAGTACTTC. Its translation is CASSQDGGLLYEQYF.

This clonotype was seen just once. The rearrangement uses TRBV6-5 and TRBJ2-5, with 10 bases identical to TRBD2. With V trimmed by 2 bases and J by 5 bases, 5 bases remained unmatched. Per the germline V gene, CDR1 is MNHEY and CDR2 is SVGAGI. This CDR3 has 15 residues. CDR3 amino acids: CASSYLTSGLETQYF. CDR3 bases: TGTGCCAGCAGTTACCTGACTAGCGGGCTCGAGACCCAGTACTTC.

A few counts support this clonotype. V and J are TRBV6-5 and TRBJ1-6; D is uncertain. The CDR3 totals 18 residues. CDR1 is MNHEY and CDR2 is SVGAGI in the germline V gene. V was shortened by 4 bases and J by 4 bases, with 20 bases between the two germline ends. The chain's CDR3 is CASSSPAGGPGYNSPLHF. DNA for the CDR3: TGTGCCAGCAGTTCCCCCGCGGGAGGGCCGGGATATAATTCACCCCTCCACTTT.

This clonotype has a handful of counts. The CDR3 region is CAISPGQGAGRLSYNEQFF. CDR3 nucleotides: TGTGCCATCAGCCCGGGACAGGGGGCCGGGCGTCTTTCCTACAATGAGCAGTTCTTC. The chain employs TRBV10-3 and TRBJ2-1, with 12 bases fitting TRBD1. CDR3 length: 19 amino acids. The germline CDR1 and CDR2 sequences are ENHRY and SYGVKD. V shed 6 bases, J shed 1 base, and the junction held 13 bases outside the gene matches.

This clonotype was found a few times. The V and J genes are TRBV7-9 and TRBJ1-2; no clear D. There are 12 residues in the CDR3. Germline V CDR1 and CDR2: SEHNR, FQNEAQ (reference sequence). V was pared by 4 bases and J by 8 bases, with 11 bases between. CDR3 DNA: TGTGCCAGCAGCTCTACATGGAACGGCTACACCTTC. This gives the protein CASSSTWNGYTF.

DNA of the CDR3: TGTGCCAGCAGTTTATCGGGTGGGGTAAATTCACCCCTCCACTTT. Amino acid sequence: CASSLSGGVNSPLHF. V is TRBV27 and J is TRBJ1-6; D not certain. Germline loops: CDR1 MNHEY, CDR2 SMNVEV (reference sequence). The CDR3 consists of 15 residues. The V and J ends lost 0 bases and 7 bases respectively, with 10 bases between them.

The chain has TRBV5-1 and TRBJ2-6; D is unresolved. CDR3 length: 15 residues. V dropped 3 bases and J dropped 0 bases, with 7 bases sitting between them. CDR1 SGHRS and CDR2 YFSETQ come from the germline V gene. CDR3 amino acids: CASSSYVSGANVLTF. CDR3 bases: TGCGCCAGCAGCTCCTACGTCTCTGGGGCCAACGTCCTGACTTTC.

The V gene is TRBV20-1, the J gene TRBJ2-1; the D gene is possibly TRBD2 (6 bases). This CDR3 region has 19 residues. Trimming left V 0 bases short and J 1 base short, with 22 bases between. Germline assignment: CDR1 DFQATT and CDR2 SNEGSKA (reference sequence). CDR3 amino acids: CSARDLREMEQRSYNEQFF. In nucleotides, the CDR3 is TGCAGTGCTAGAGACCTACGGGAGATGGAGCAGAGGTCCTACAATGAGCAGTTCTTC.

Here the CDR3 reads CASSLLAGGPGRSYEQYF. For the CDR3, the DNA is TGCGCCAGCAGCTTGTTAGCGGGAGGGCCCGGTAGATCCTACGAGCAGTACTTC. The chain recombines TRBV5-1 with TRBJ2-7; TRBD2 agrees at 11 bases. Looked up from germline, CDR1 is SGHRS and CDR2 is YFSETQ. The CDR3 is 18 residues long. With 1 base clipped from V and 1 base from J, the junction kept 10 bases outside the gene matches.

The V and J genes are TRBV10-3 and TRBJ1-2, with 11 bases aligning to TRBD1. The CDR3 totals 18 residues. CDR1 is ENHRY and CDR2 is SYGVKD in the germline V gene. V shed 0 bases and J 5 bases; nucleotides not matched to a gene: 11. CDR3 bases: TGTGCCATCAGTGAGTCGGACAGGACAGGGGGCGCTGGGTATGGCTACACCTTC. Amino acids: CAISESDRTGGAGYGYTF.

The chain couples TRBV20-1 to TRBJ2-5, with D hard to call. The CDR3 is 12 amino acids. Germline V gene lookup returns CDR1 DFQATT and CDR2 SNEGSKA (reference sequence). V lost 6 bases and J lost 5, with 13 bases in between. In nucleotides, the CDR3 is TGCAGTGCAACACCCGGACCGGAGACCCAGTACTTC. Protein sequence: CSATPGPETQYF.